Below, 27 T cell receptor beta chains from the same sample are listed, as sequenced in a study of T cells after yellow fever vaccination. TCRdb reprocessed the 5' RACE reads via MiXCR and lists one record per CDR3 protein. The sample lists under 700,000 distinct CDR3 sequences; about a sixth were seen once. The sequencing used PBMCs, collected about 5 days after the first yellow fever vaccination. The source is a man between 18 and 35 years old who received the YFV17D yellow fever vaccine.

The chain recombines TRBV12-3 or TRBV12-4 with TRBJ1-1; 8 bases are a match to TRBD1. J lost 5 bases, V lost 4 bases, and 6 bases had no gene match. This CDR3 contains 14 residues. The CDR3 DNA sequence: TGTGCCAGCAGTTGGCAGGGGGCGCGAACTGAAGCTTTCTTT. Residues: CASSWQGARTEAFF.

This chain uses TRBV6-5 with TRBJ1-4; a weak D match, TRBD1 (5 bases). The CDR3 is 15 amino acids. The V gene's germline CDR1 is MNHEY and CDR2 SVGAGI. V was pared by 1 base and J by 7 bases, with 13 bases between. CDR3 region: CASSYLGPAGEKLFF. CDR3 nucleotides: TGTGCCAGCAGTTACTTGGGACCGGCGGGTGAAAAACTGTTTTTT.

The CDR3 loop reads CASSLVSAGELFF. Here the CDR3 DNA reads TGTGCCAGCAGCTTAGTTTCAGCCGGGGAGCTGTTTTTT. The chain links TRBV7-8 to TRBJ2-2; D ambiguous. V was trimmed by 1 base and J by 6 bases, leaving 6 bases between them. The germline V gene has CDR1 SGHVS and CDR2 FQNEAQ. The CDR3 consists of 13 residues.

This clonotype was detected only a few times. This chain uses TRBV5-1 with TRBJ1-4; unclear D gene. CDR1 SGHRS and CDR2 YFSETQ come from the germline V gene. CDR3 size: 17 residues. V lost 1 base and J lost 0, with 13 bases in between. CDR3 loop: CASSLMGRIATNEKLFF. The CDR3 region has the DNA TGCGCCAGCAGCTTGATGGGCCGAATAGCAACTAATGAAAAACTGTTTTTT.

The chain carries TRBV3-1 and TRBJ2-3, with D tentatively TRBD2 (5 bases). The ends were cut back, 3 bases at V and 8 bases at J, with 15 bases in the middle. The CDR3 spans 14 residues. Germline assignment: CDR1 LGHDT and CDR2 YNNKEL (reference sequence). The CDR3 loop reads CASSQGVRSVTQYF. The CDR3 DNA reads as TGTGCCAGCAGCCAGGGAGTAAGGTCTGTTACGCAGTATTTT.

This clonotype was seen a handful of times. CDR3 nucleotide sequence: TGTGCCAGCTCACCCACCGGGACAGGGGGAATCACAGATACGCAGTATTTT. It is translated as CASSPTGTGGITDTQYF. The rearrangement joins TRBV18 to TRBJ2-3, with 11 bases that match TRBD1. The junction had 7 bases not matched to a gene; V was cut back by 3 bases and J by 2 bases. The CDR3 totals 17 residues. Germline values: CDR1 KGHSH, CDR2 LQKENI.

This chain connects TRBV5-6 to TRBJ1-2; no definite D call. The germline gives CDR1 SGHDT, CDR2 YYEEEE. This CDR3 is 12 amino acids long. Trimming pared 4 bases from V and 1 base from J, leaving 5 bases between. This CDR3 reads CASSDDNYGYTF. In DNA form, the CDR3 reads TGTGCCAGCAGCGACGATAACTATGGCTACACCTTC.

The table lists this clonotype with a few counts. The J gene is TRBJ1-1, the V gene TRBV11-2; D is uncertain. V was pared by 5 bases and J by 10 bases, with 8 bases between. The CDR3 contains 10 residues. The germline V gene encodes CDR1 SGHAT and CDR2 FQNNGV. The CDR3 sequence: CASSVVRAFF. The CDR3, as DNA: TGTGCCAGCAGCGTGGTAAGAGCTTTCTTT.

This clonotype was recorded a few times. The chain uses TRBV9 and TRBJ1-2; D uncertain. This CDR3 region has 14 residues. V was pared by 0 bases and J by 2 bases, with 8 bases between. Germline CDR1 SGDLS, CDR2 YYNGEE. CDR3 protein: CASSVDVGNYGYTF. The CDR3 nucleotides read TGTGCCAGCAGCGTAGATGTGGGGAACTATGGCTACACCTTC.

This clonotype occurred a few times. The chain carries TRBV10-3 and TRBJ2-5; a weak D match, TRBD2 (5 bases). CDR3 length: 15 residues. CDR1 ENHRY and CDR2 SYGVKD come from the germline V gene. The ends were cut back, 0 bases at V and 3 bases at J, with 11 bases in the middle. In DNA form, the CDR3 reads TGTGCCATCAGTGAGTCGTTGGCTAGCAAAGAGACCCAGTACTTC. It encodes CAISESLASKETQYF.

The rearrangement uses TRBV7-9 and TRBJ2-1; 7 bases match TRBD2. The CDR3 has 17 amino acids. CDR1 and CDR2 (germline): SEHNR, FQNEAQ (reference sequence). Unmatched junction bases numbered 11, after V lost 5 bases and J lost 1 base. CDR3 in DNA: TGTGCCAGCAGCGACCGAGCAAGGGGAGGGTCCTACAATGAGCAGTTCTTC. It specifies CASSDRARGGSYNEQFF. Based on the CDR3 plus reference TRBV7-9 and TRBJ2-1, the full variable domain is DTGVSQNPRHKITKRGQNVTFRCDPISEHNRLYWYRQTLGQGPEFLTYFQNEAQLEKSRLLSDRFSAERPKGSFSTLEIQRTEQGDSAMYLCASSDRARGGSYNEQFFGPGTRLTVL.

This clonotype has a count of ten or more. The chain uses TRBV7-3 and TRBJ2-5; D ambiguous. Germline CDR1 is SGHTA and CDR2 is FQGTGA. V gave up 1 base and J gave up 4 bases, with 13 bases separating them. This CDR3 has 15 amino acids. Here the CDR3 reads CASSLIGLDGETQYF. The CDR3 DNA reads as TGTGCCAGCAGCTTAATAGGGCTGGATGGAGAGACCCAGTACTTC.

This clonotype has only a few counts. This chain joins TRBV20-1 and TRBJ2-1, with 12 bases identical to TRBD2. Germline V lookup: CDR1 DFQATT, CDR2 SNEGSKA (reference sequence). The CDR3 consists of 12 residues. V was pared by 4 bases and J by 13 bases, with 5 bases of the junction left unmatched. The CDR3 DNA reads TGCAGTGCTACTAGCGGGGGGGCCTTCCAGTTCTTC. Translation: CSATSGGAFQFF.

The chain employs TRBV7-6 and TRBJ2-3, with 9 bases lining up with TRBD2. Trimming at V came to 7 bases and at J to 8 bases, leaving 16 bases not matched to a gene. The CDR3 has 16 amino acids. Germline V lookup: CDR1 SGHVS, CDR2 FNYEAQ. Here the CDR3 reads CASTGGPGLASGTQYF. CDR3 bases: TGTGCCAGCACCGGCGGCCCGGGACTAGCCTCCGGTACGCAGTATTTT.

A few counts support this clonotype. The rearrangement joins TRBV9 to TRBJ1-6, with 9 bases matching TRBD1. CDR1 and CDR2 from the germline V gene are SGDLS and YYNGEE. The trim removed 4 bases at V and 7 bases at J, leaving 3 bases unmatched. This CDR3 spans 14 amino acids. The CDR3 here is CASSIGQGNSPLHF. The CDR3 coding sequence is TGTGCCAGCAGCATCGGACAGGGGAATTCACCCCTCCACTTT.

The CDR3 reads CASSIRTTGELGGNTIYF. The CDR3 DNA reads as TGTGCCAGCAGTATTCGAACAACAGGGGAACTTGGTGGAAACACCATATATTTT. The chain links TRBV6-9 to TRBJ1-3; 7 bases are a match to TRBD1. CDR1 and CDR2 (germline): MNHGY, SVAAGI. The CDR3 loop spans 18 amino acids. The junction had 16 bases not matched to a gene; V was cut back by 5 bases and J by 3 bases.

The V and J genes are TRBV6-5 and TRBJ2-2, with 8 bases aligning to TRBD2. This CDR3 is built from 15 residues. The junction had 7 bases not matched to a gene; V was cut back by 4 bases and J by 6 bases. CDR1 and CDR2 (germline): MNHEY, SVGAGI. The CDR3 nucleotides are TGTGCCAGCAGTTTCTTTAGCGGGGAGGCCGGGGAGCTGTTTTTT. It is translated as CASSFFSGEAGELFF.

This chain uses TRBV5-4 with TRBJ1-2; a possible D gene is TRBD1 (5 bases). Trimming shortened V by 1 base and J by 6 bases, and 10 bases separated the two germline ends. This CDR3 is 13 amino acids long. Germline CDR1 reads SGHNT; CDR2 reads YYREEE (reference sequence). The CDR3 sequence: CASSLNRNDGYTF. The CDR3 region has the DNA TGTGCCAGCAGCTTGAACAGGAATGATGGCTACACCTTC.

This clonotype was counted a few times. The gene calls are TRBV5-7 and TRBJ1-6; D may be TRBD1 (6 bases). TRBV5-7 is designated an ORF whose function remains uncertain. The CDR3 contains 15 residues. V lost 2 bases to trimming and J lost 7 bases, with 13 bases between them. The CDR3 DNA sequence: TGTGCCAGCAGCTTCCGGACAGTGATCAATTCACCCCTCCACTTT. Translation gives CASSFRTVINSPLHF.

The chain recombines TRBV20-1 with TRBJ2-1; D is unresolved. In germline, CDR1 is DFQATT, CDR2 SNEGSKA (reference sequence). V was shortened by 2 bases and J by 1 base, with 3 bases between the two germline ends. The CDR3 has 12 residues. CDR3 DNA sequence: TGCAGTGCTAGACCTTCCTACAATGAGCAGTTCTTC. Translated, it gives CSARPSYNEQFF.

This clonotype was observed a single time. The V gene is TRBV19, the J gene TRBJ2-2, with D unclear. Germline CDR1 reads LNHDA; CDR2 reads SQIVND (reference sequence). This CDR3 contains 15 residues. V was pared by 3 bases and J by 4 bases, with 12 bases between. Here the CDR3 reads CASSIGSAGTGELFF. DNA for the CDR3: TGTGCCAGTAGTATTGGTTCTGCTGGCACCGGGGAGCTGTTTTTT.

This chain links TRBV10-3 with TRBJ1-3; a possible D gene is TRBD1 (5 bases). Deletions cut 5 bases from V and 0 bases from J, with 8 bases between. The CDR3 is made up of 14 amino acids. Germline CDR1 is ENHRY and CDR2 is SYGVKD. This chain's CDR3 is CAISRGSSGNTIYF. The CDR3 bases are TGTGCCATCAGTAGGGGAAGCTCTGGAAACACCATATATTTT.

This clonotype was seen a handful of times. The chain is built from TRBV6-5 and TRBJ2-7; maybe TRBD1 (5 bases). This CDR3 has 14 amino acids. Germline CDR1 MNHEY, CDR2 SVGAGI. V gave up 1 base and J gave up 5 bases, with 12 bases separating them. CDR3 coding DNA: TGTGCCAGCAGTTACTTGTCAGGGTGGGACGAGCAGTACTTC. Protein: CASSYLSGWDEQYF.

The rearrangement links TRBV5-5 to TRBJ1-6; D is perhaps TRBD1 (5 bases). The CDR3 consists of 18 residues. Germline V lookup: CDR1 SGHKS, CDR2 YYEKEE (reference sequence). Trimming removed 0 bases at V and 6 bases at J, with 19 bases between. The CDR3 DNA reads TGTGCCAGCAGCTTGGACGTTGCCGGGACGGCGTTTAATTCACCCCTCCACTTT. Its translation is CASSLDVAGTAFNSPLHF.

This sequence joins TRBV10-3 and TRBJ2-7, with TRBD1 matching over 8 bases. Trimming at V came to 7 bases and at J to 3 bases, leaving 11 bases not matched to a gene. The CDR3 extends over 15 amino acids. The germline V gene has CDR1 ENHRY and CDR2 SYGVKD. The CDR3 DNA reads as TGTGCCATCACTGCCGGGACAGGTGACGGCTACGAGCAGTACTTC. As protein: CAITAGTGDGYEQYF.

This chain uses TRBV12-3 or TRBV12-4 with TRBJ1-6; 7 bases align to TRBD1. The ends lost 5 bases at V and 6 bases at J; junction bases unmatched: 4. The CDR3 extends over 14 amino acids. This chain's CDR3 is CASSQQGCNSPLHF. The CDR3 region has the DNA TGTGCCAGCAGTCAACAGGGGTGTAATTCACCCCTCCACTTT.

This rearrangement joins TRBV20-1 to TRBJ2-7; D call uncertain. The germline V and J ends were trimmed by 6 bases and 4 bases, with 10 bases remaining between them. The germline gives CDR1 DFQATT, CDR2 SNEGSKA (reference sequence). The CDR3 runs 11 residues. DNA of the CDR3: TGCAGTGCGATCGACGGTTACGAGCAGTACGTC. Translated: CSAIDGYEQYV.